Listed below are T cell receptor beta chains from one sample, sequenced in a study of molecular identifiers for immune sequencing clone quantification. TCRdb processed the PCR reads anew with MiXCR; each CDR3 protein has one entry. The data hold 300,000 to 350,000 distinct CDR3 sequences, with 20% to 25% observed a single time. Sequencing was performed on naive CD8+ T cells from blood, with Jurkat cell RNA spiked in. All receptors come from a human donor in good health. Some libraries in this study had Jurkat cell RNA spiked in. Both conserved end residues are part of each CDR3. A D gene is named only where the DNA matches it firmly. The size field is filled for only some rows; it gives once, few, many or a size class.

V gene	D gene	clone size	J gene	CDR3 DNA	CDR3 protein
TRBV28	NA	few	TRBJ1-5	TGTGCCAGCAGTTTCGCGACAGATAGCAATCAGCCCCAGCATTTT	CASSFATDSNQPQHF
TRBV30	NA	many	TRBJ2-2	TGTGCCTGGAGTGTTGGGACGTGGACCGGGGAGCTGTTTTTT	CAWSVGTWTGELFF
TRBV30	NA	many	TRBJ2-7	TGTGCCTGGAGTAGGTTCCCGGGCTCCTACGAGCAGTACTTC	CAWSRFPGSYEQYF
TRBV6-5	NA	many	TRBJ2-1	TGTGCCAGCAGTTACGACCCTAGTTTCAACACAACCACGTACAATGAGCAGTTCTTC	CASSYDPSFNTTTYNEQFF
TRBV13	TRBD1	many	TRBJ1-5	TGTGCCAGCAGCGCTGGACAGGGGGCCGATCAGCCCCAGCATTTT	CASSAGQGADQPQHF
TRBV5-1	TRBD2	many	TRBJ2-5	TGCGCCAGCAGCTTGGCTAGCGGGGAAGAGACCCAGTACTTC	CASSLASGEETQYF
TRBV13	TRBD1	few	TRBJ2-1	TGTGCCAGCAGCGACTATGACAGGGTTGAAAATGAGCAGTTCTTC	CASSDYDRVENEQFF
TRBV5-6	NA	many	TRBJ1-1	TGTGCCAGCAGCTCCTCGACTATCATGAACACTGAAGCTTTCTTT	CASSSSTIMNTEAFF
TRBV7-9	NA	NA	TRBJ2-7	TGTGCCAGCAGCTTACCTGACTATTACGAGCAGTACTTC	CASSLPDYYEQYF
TRBV29-1	NA	NA	TRBJ2-7	TGCAGCGTTGAAGGCGCAGGGGCGAACTACGAGCAGTACTTC	CSVEGAGANYEQYF
TRBV4-2	TRBD2	NA	TRBJ2-7	TGTGCCAGCAGCCAGGACCCAGGACTAGCGGGAGAAGAGCAGTACTTC	CASSQDPGLAGEEQYF
TRBV4-3	TRBD2	many	TRBJ2-4	TGCGCCAGCAGCCAAGTCGATAGCGGGGGCTGGGCCAAAAACATTCAGTACTTC	CASSQVDSGGWAKNIQYF
TRBV7-9	TRBD2	many	TRBJ2-7	TGTGCCAGCAGCTCAACTAGCGGGGGGCCCTCCTACGAGCAGTACTTC	CASSSTSGGPSYEQYF
TRBV7-9	NA	many	TRBJ2-3	TGTGCCAGCAGCTGGCAGGGTATCGCAGATACGCAGTATTTT	CASSWQGIADTQYF
TRBV2	NA	many	TRBJ2-6	TGTGCCATCCTGAGGGGTGGGGCCAACGTCCTGACTTTC	CAILRGGANVLTF
TRBV7-6	NA	NA	TRBJ2-5	TGTGCCAGCAGCTTGGGCTATGAAGAGACCCAGTACTTC	CASSLGYEETQYF
TRBV7-9	NA	few	TRBJ2-2	TGTGCCAGCAGCTTAGTCAGAACAGAGACGAACACCGGGGAGCTGTTTTTT	CASSLVRTETNTGELFF
TRBV4-1	NA	NA	TRBJ2-4	TGCGCCAGCAGCCAATTACCCGGGACAAAAAACATTCAGCACTTC	CASSQLPGTKNIQHF
TRBV6-2/TRBV6-3	NA	many	TRBJ1-5	TGTGCCAGCTCAATAGCGCCGTCGAGGGCTCAGCCCCAGCATTTT	CASSIAPSRAQPQHF
TRBV7-2	TRBD1	many	TRBJ2-3	TGTGCCAGCAGCTCGACAGGGGGTAGCACAGATACGCAGTATTTT	CASSSTGGSTDTQYF
TRBV5-6	TRBD2	many	TRBJ2-7	TGTGCCAGCAGCTTCTCAGCGGGAGAGCCCTTTTACGAGCAGTACTTC	CASSFSAGEPFYEQYF
TRBV7-6	NA	many	TRBJ2-5	TGTGCCAGCAGCCCCGACAGAGTTCAAGAGACCCAGTACTTC	CASSPDRVQETQYF
TRBV28	TRBD1	few	TRBJ1-5	TGTGCCAGCAGATTACGGACAGGGCGTAGCAATCAGCCCCAGCATTTT	CASRLRTGRSNQPQHF
TRBV9	TRBD1	few	TRBJ1-1	TGTGCCAGCAGCGTAGCTTCAGGGGGAGGTGGCACTGAAGCTTTCTTT	CASSVASGGGGTEAFF
TRBV19	TRBD2	many	TRBJ2-3	TGTGCCAGTAGTATGGGACTAGCGGCCGCAGATACGCAGTATTTT	CASSMGLAAADTQYF
TRBV4-1	NA	many	TRBJ2-2	TGCGCCAGCAGCCTAGGGACGACGAACACCGGGGAGCTGTTTTTT	CASSLGTTNTGELFF
TRBV7-9	TRBD1	many	TRBJ2-7	TGTGCCAGCAGTTCCGGACAGGCTGAGCAGTACTTC	CASSSGQAEQYF
TRBV10-3	NA	NA	TRBJ1-2	TGTGCCATCAGTGAGACCCCAGGCTATGGCTACACCTTC	CAISETPGYGYTF
TRBV7-9	NA	many	TRBJ2-7	TGTGCCAGCAGCCCCCGGACCGAGCAGTACTTC	CASSPRTEQYF
TRBV6-2/TRBV6-3	NA	few	TRBJ1-1	TGTGCCAGCAGTTACGTATTCATGAACACTGAAGCTTTCTTT	CASSYVFMNTEAFF
TRBV20-1	NA	many	TRBJ1-2	TGCAGTCCCCACGACGCAAACTATGGCTACACCTTC	CSPHDANYGYTF
TRBV29-1	NA	many	TRBJ2-2	TGCAGCGTTGATGCGGGGAACACCGGGGAGCTGTTTTTT	CSVDAGNTGELFF
TRBV20-1	NA	many	TRBJ2-4	TGCAGTGCTCACACGGGACAATCAGCCAAAAACATTCAGTACTTC	CSAHTGQSAKNIQYF
TRBV7-2	TRBD2	many	TRBJ2-3	TGTGCCAGCAGCTTAGTGGCGGGGGTAAAAGATACGCAGTATTTT	CASSLVAGVKDTQYF
TRBV6-2/TRBV6-3	NA	NA	TRBJ2-3	TGTGCCAGCAGTTACCTAGCGAGGAACACAGATACGCAGTATTTT	CASSYLARNTDTQYF
TRBV27	TRBD1	many	TRBJ2-1	TGTGCCAGCAGCCTACAGGGGTACAATGAGCAGTTCTTC	CASSLQGYNEQFF
TRBV25-1	TRBD1	many	TRBJ2-3	TGTGCCAGCAGTGAGGGACAGGGTTGGACAGATACGCAGTATTTT	CASSEGQGWTDTQYF
TRBV6-6	TRBD2	many	TRBJ2-5	TGTGCCAGCAGTTACTGGCGGGAGGGGGAAGAGACCCAGTACTTC	CASSYWREGEETQYF
TRBV6-2/TRBV6-3	TRBD1	few	TRBJ1-1	TGTGCCAGCAGTTACGGGACAGAGAACACTGAAGCTTTCTTT	CASSYGTENTEAFF
TRBV19	NA	many	TRBJ2-7	TGTGCCAGTAGTATTTCCCAGCCATCCTACGAGCAGTACTTC	CASSISQPSYEQYF
TRBV27	TRBD2	few	TRBJ2-1	TGTGCCAGCAGTTTGTCTAGCGGGATCATCGGTGAGCAGTTCTTC	CASSLSSGIIGEQFF
TRBV2	TRBD1	many	TRBJ1-5	TGTGCCAGCAAGGGAGCAGGGGGCCATCAGCCCCAGCATTTT	CASKGAGGHQPQHF
TRBV5-6	NA	many	TRBJ2-7	TGTGCCAGCAGCTTGGGAGGTTTCAACGAGCAGTACTTC	CASSLGGFNEQYF
TRBV13	NA	few	TRBJ1-1	TGTGCCAGCAGCTCGGGACCGATGAACACTGAAGCTTTCTTT	CASSSGPMNTEAFF
TRBV5-6	TRBD1	many	TRBJ1-1	TGTGCCAGCAGCTGGGTGACAGGGGGCGCGCACACTGAAGCTTTCTTT	CASSWVTGGAHTEAFF
TRBV20-1	NA	few	TRBJ2-3	TGCAGTGCTAGAGTTTCTACTGCGGCAGATACGCAGTATTTT	CSARVSTAADTQYF
TRBV20-1	TRBD2	NA	TRBJ2-7	TGCAGTGCTAGAACGCTATGGGGGGGATACGAGCAGTACTTC	CSARTLWGGYEQYF
TRBV30	NA	many	TRBJ2-1	TGTGCCTGGAGTTTTACGGGTGAGCAGTTCTTC	CAWSFTGEQFF